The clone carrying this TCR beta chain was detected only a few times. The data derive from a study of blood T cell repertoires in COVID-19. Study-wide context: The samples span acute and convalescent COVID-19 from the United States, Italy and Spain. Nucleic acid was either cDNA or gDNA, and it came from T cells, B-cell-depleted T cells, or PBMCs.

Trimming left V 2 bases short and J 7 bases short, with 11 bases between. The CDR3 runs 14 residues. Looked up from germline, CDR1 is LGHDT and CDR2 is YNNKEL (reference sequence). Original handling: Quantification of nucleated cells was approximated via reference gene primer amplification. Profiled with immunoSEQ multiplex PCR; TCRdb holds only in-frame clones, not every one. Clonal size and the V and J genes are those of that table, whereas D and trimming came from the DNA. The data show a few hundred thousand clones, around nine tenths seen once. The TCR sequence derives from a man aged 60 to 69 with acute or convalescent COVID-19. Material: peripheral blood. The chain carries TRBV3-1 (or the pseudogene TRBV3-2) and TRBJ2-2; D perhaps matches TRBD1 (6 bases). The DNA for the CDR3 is TGTGCCAGCAGCCAATCACAGGGTAGCGGGGAGCTGTTTTTT. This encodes CASSQSQGSGELFF.